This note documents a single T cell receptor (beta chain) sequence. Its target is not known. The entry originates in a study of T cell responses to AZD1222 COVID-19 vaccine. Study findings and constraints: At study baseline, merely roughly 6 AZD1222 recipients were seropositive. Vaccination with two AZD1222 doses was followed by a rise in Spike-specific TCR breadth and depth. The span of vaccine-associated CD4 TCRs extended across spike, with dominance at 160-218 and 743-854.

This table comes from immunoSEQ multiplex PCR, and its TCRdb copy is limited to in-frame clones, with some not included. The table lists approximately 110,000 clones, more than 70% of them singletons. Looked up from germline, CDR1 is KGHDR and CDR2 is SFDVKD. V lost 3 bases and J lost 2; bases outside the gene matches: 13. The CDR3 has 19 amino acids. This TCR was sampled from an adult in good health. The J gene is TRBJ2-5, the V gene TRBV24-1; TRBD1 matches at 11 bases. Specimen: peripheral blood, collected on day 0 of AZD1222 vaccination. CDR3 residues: CATSDGRGRTGGLQETQYF. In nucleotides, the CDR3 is TGTGCCACCAGTGATGGTCGCGGGAGGACAGGGGGCCTTCAAGAGACCCAGTACTTC.